This T cell receptor beta chain was documented in a study of shared clonotypes between healthy human individuals. Authors' processing steps: Filtering differed since immunoSEQ provided only junctions, with no quality scores. The assay was immunoSEQ multiplex PCR, and TCRdb's table has in-frame clones only and misses some. Clone size and V and J calls were adopted from that table, with D and trimming inferred from the DNA. The data contain roughly 2,000,000 clones, around 93% of them seen just once; the ten biggest clones take up about 1.7%. Worth noting for this clone: The antigen is unknown. Other DNA sequences in this sample translate to the same CDR3.

Naive-designated CD8 cells lacked CD45RO, were positively enriched for CCR7, and omitted terminally differentiated effector memory CD45RA+ cells. Findings and caveats of the study: Non-shared clonotypes displayed generation probabilities falling below those of clonotypes present in all four donors. A handful of donors showed sharing of about 4.8% of naive CD4 clonotypes.

This CDR3 has 15 amino acids. Trimming took 2 bases from V and 2 from J; bases not matched to a gene: 3. Germline CDR1 is SGDLS and CDR2 is YYNGEE. This TCR came from a man in his late teens or twenties in good health. Some clones in this sample may be carry-over from other donors' samples. This sequence joins TRBV9 and TRBJ2-7, with 11 bases matching TRBD2. Sequenced input: naive CD8+ T cells from PBMCs. This CDR3 is CASSVGLAETYEQYF. Here the CDR3 DNA reads TGTGCCAGCAGCGTGGGACTAGCGGAGACCTACGAGCAGTACTTC.